The next 15 T cell receptor beta chains were all read from a single sample in a study of T cells in Graves' hyperthyroidism and ophthalmopathy. Regions amplified from RNA transcripts were the TCR beta CDR3 regions. First-round RT-PCR targeting the TCR CDR3 was performed with the HTBI primer set. TCRdb reanalysed the multiplex PCR reads using MiXCR and keeps one entry per CDR3 protein. The data hold some 580,000 distinct CDR3 sequences, with 16% observed a single time. The specimen was blood. The receptors originated from a woman in her thirties or forties with Graves' ophthalmopathy.

There are many counts of this clonotype. The chain couples TRBV28 to TRBJ2-4, with a tentative D call TRBD1 (7 bases). Germline CDR1 reads MDHEN; CDR2 reads SYDVKM. The CDR3 runs 15 residues. V shed 6 bases and J shed 0 bases, with 12 bases lying between them. The CDR3 is CASSPRGEAKNIQYF. As DNA, the CDR3 is TGTGCCAGCAGCCCCAGGGGGGAAGCCAAAAACATTCAGTACTTC.

Concerning this clonotype: This may stem from a read error, because a much larger clone lies one nucleotide away. This chain uses TRBV29-1 with TRBJ2-5; 7 bases are a match to TRBD1. CDR3 length equals 15 residues. Per germline, CDR1 SQVTM and CDR2 ANQGSEA. Here the CDR3 DNA reads TGCAGCGTCCAACCGAGACAGGGCTGGAAAGAGATCCAGTACTTC. It translates to CSVQPRQGWKEIQYF.

On this clonotype: A read error may be the cause here, since a much bigger clone is one base away. CDR3 region: CASSPDRRNTEAYF. In DNA, the CDR3 is TGTGCCAGCAGTCCAGACAGGAGGAACACTGAAGCTTACTTT. The chain carries TRBV7-8 and TRBJ1-1; a weak D match, TRBD1 (6 bases). This CDR3 spans 14 amino acids. Per germline, CDR1 SGHVS and CDR2 FQNEAQ.

J is TRBJ2-5 and V is TRBV10-3; D is perhaps TRBD1 or TRBD2 (5 bases each). The germline V gene has CDR1 ENHRY and CDR2 SYGVKD. The CDR3 covers 16 residues. The V gene lost 3 bases and the J gene lost 5 bases, with 19 bases spanning the gap. The CDR3 DNA sequence: TGTGCCATCAGTGACGGTCAGAGGGGTTTCGATGAGACCCAGTACTTC. Translated: CAISDGQRGFDETQYF.

The rearrangement uses TRBV5-1 and TRBJ2-6; 8 bases are a match to TRBD2. CDR1 and CDR2 from the germline V gene are SGHRS and YFSETQ. V was clipped by 4 bases and J by 1 base; unmatched bases: 4. The CDR3 is 16 residues long. The CDR3 region is CASSPGGLSGANVLTF. CDR3 nucleotides: TGCGCCAGCAGCCCGGGGGGGTTATCTGGGGCCAACGTCCTGACTTTC.

V is TRBV29-1 and J is TRBJ2-2; D is unresolved. This CDR3 has 13 residues. CDR1 and CDR2 (germline): SQVTM, ANQGSEA. V dropped 4 bases and J dropped 2 bases, with 8 bases sitting between them. The CDR3 here is CSVAPYNTGELFF. Here the CDR3 DNA reads TGCAGCGTTGCCCCCTACAACACCGGGGAGCTGTTTTTT.

This clonotype was counted at least ten times. This chain connects TRBV3-1 to TRBJ1-5; maybe TRBD1 (5 bases). The CDR3 loop spans 14 amino acids. Trimming removed 4 bases from V and 1 base from J, with 8 bases in between. In germline, CDR1 is LGHDT, CDR2 YNNKEL (reference sequence). The DNA for the CDR3 is TGTGCCAGCAGCCGAGGACAAAGCAATCAGCCCCAGCATTTT. Encoded protein: CASSRGQSNQPQHF.

This clonotype was observed a handful of times. The gene calls are TRBV19 and TRBJ1-1; 8 nucleotides agree with TRBD1. Germline CDR1 and CDR2: LNHDA and SQIVND (reference sequence). The CDR3 is 16 amino acids. V lost 1 base and J lost 1; bases outside the gene matches: 5. The CDR3 region has the DNA TGTGCCAGTAGTATAGCGGGACAGGTTACGAACACTGAAGCTTTCTTT. It translates to CASSIAGQVTNTEAFF.

The genes are TRBV27 and TRBJ1-2; tentatively, D is TRBD1 (6 bases). The CDR3 consists of 13 residues. V dropped 5 bases and J dropped 4 bases, with 11 bases sitting between them. The germline V gene encodes CDR1 MNHEY and CDR2 SMNVEV (reference sequence). This CDR3 is CASSNRDIYGYTF. CDR3 nucleotides: TGTGCCAGCAGTAACCGGGACATCTATGGCTACACCTTC.

This chain uses TRBV19 with TRBJ2-1, with 7 bases that match TRBD2. This CDR3 spans 13 amino acids. J lost 5 bases, V lost 5 bases, and 3 bases had no gene match. The germline CDR1 and CDR2 sequences are LNHDA and SQIVND (reference sequence). CDR3 nucleotide sequence: TGTGCCAGTAGTCCGGGAGGAGACAATGAGCAGTTCTTC. It encodes CASSPGGDNEQFF. The entire variable domain, with the rest obtained from reference TRBV19 and TRBJ2-1, is as follows: DGGITQSPKYLFRKEGQNVTLSCEQNLNHDAMYWYRQDPGQGLRLIYYSQIVNDFQKGDIAEGYSVSREKKESFPLTVTSAQKNPTAFYLCASSPGGDNEQFFGPGTRLTVL.

This rearrangement joins TRBV9 to TRBJ1-1; tentatively, D is TRBD1 (5 bases). CDR3 length: 14 amino acids. The germline CDR1 and CDR2 sequences are SGDLS and YYNGEE. Trimming shortened V by 4 bases and J by 6 bases, and 16 bases separated the two germline ends. The DNA of the CDR3 is TGTGCCAGCAGCCCCTTAGGAGGGGTCGCTGAAGCTTTCTTT. Amino acids: CASSPLGGVAEAFF.

This chain connects TRBV29-1 to TRBJ2-5, with 7 positions matching TRBD1. This CDR3 has 15 amino acids. CDR1 and CDR2 (germline): SQVTM, ANQGSEA. V dropped 1 base and J dropped 5; count of bases not matched to a gene: 10. The CDR3 DNA reads as TGCAGCGTTGAAGCCCCTAGAGGGGGCAGGGAGACCCAGTACTTC. Amino acids: CSVEAPRGGRETQYF.

At least ten counts were recorded for this clonotype. The J gene is TRBJ2-7, the V gene TRBV28; D might be TRBD2 (5 bases). The germline V gene has CDR1 MDHEN and CDR2 SYDVKM. The CDR3 is 13 residues long. Trimming pared 8 bases from V and 3 bases from J, leaving 14 bases between. This CDR3 reads CASRRSGYYEQYF. As DNA, the CDR3 is TGTGCCAGCCGTAGGAGCGGATACTACGAGCAGTACTTC.

Regarding this clonotype: With a much larger clone just one base away, this may be a read error. The genes are TRBV12-3 or TRBV12-4 and TRBJ2-2; 9 positions match TRBD1. V shed 5 bases, J shed 9 bases, and the junction held 13 bases outside the gene matches. The CDR3 consists of 16 residues. In DNA, the CDR3 is TGTGCCAGCAGTCCTCTTTCCGGGACAGGGTCCAGGGAGCTGTTTTTT. It yields the protein CASSPLSGTGSRELFF.

In its sample, this clonotype was seen a few times. The rearrangement joins TRBV5-1 to TRBJ2-2; D unresolved. This CDR3 has 13 residues. Trimming shortened V by 6 bases and J by 3 bases, and 9 bases separated the two germline ends. The germline V gene has CDR1 SGHRS and CDR2 YFSETQ. The CDR3 loop reads CASTSQDTGELFF. CDR3 sequence (DNA): TGCGCCAGCACCAGTCAGGACACCGGGGAGCTGTTTTTT.